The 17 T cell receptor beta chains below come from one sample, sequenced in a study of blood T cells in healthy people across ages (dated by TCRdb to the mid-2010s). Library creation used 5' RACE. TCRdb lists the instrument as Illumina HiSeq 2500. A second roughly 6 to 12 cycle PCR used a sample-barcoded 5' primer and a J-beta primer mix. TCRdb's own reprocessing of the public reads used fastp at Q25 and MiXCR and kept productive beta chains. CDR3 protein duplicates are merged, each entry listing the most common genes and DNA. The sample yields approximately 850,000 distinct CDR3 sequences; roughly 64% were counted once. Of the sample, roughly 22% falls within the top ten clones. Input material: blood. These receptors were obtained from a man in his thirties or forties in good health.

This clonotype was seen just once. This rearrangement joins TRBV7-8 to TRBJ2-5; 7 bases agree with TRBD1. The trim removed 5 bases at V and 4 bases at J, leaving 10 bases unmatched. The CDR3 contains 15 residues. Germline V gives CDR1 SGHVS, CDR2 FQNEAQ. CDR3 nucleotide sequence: TGTGCCAGCAGCCCCGGGACAGCCGTAATAGAGACCCAGTACTTC. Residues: CASSPGTAVIETQYF.

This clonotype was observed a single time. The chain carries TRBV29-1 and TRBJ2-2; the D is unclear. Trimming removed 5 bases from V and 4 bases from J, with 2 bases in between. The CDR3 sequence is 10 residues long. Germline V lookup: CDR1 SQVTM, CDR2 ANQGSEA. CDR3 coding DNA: TGCAGCGTTAGCACCGGGGAGCTGTTTTTT. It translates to CSVSTGELFF.

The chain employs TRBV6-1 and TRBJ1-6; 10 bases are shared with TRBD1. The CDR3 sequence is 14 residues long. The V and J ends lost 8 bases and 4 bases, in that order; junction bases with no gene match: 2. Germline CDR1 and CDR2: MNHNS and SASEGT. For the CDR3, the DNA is TGTGCCAGCTGGGGACAGGGGTATAATTCACCCCTCCACTTT. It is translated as CASWGQGYNSPLHF.

This CDR3 is CASSPQIGTRPKRDTQYF. DNA of the CDR3: TGTGCCAGCAGCCCCCAAATTGGGACTCGCCCGAAGCGGGATACGCAGTATTTT. The chain joins TRBV7-9 to TRBJ2-3, with D tentatively TRBD2 (6 bases). The CDR3 runs 18 residues. V lost 5 bases to trimming and J lost 6 bases, with 27 bases between them. Germline V CDR1 and CDR2: SEHNR, FQNEAQ (reference sequence).

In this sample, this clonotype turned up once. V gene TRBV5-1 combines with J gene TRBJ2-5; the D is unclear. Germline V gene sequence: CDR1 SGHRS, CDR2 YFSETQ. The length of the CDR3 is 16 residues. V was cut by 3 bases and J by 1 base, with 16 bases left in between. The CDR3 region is CASSSTSSQRQETQYF. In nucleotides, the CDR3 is TGCGCCAGCAGCTCGACCTCGTCACAGCGCCAAGAGACCCAGTACTTC.

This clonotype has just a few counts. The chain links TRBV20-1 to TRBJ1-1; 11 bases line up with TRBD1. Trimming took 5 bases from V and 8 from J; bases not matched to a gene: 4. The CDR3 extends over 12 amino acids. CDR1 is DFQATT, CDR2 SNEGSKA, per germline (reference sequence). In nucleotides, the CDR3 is TGCAGTGCTCCCGGACAGGGGGCCGAAGCTTTCTTT. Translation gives CSAPGQGAEAFF.

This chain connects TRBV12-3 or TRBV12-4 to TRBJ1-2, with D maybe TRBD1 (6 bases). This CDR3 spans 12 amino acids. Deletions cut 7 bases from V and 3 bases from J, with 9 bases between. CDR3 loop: CASTGQHYGYTF. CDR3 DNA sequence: TGTGCCAGCACAGGACAGCACTATGGCTACACCTTC.

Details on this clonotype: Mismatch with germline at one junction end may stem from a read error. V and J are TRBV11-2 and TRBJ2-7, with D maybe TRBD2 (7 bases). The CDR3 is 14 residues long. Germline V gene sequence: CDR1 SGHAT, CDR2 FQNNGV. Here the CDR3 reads CASSFRGAFYGQYF. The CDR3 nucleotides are TGTGCCAGCAGCTTCCGGGGGGCGTTCTACGGGCAGTACTTC.

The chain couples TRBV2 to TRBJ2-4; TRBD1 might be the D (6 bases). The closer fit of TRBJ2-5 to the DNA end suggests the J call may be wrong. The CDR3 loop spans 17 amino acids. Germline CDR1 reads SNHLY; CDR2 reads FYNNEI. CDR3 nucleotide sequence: TGTGCCAGCAGTTTCTCTATTTCGGACAGAGTCATGGAGACCCAGTACTTC. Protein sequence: CASSFSISDRVMETQYF.

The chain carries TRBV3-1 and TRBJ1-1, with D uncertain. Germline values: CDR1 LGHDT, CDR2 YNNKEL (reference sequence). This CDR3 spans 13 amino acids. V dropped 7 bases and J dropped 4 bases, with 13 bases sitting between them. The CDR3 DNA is TGTGCCAGCACCGGGGTAAGTGTCACTGAAGCTTTCTTT. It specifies CASTGVSVTEAFF.

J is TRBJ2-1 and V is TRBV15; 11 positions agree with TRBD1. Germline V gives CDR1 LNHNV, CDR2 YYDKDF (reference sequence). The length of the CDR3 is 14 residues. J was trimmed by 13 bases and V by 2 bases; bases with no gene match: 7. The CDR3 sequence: CATSRRTGGPPQFF. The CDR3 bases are TGTGCCACCAGCAGAAGGACAGGGGGCCCACCACAGTTCTTC.

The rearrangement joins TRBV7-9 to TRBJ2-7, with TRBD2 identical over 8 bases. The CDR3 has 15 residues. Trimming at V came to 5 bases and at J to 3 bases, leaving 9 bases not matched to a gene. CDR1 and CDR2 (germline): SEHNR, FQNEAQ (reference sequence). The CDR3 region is CASSPRSGVLYEQYF. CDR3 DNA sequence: TGTGCCAGCAGCCCACGTAGCGGGGTTCTCTACGAGCAGTACTTC. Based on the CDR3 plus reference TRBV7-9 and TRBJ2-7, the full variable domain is DTGVSQNPRHKITKRGQNVTFRCDPISEHNRLYWYRQTLGQGPEFLTYFQNEAQLEKSRLLSDRFSAERPKGSFSTLEIQRTEQGDSAMYLCASSPRSGVLYEQYFGPGTRLTVT.

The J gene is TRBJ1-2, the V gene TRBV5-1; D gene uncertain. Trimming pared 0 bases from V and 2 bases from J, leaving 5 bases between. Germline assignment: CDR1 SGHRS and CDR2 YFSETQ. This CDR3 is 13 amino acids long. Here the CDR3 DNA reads TGCGCCAGCAGCTTGGCCACCAACTATGGCTACACCTTC. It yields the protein CASSLATNYGYTF.

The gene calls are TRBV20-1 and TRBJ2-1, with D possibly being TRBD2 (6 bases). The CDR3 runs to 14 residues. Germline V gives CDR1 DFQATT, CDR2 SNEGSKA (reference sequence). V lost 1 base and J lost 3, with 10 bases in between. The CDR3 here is CSARVDSGYNEQFF. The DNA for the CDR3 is TGCAGTGCTAGAGTCGATAGCGGCTACAATGAGCAGTTCTTC.

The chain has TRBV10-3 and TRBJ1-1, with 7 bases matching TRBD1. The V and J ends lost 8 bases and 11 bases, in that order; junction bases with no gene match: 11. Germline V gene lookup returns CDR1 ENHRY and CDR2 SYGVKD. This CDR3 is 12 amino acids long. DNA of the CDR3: TGTGCCATCGCGAGACAGGGTCGTCGGGCTTTCTTT. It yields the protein CAIARQGRRAFF.

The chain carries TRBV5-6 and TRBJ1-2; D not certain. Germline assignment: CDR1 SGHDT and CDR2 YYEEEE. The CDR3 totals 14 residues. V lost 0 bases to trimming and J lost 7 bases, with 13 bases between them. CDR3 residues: CASSLVSVEVGYTF. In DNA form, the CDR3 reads TGTGCCAGCAGCTTGGTTTCGGTGGAGGTTGGCTACACCTTC.

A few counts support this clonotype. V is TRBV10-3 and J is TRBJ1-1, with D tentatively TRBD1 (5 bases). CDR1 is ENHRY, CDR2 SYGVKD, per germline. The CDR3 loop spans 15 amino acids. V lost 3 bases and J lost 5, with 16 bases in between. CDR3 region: CAISDSPGWETEAFF. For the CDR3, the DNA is TGTGCCATCAGTGATTCTCCAGGGTGGGAGACTGAAGCTTTCTTT.